This T cell receptor beta chain was captured by sequencing in a study of CD8+CD57+ T cells in acquired aplastic anemia (dated by TCRdb to the late 2010s). As for the study more broadly: A mean of about 3 ug of DNA, ranging from roughly 0.18 to 30 ug, was extracted from sorted CD4+ and CD8+ cells. A CD8+CD57+ expansion meant a frequency higher than the mean frequency seen in healthy subjects.

Profiling of TCR beta VDJ combinations and CDR3 sequences used genomic DNA as the template. An Illumina HiSeq 2000 was the platform used for TCR repertoire sequencing. The original pipeline was this. TRBV/TRBJ rearrangement plots, CDR3 size and DJ length profiles, and Simpson's diversity index were used to assess repertoires. The immunodominant clone was defined as the most abundant DNA sequence in deep sequencing data. CDR3 amino acid sequences were screened for sharing across subjects and compared with published repertoires and the VDJdb database. Using fastp at Q25 and MiXCR, TCRdb reprocessed the public reads and kept productive beta chains. Each CDR3 protein appears once, grouped with its most common genes and DNA. TCRdb's processing, not the authors' own work, is the source of the V and J calls. The sample contains hundreds of thousands of distinct CDR3 sequences, around 33% of them found a single time. Under 0.95% of the sample goes to the ten largest clones.

Looking up the germline V gene (reference sequence) yields CDR1 LNHNV and CDR2 YYDKDF. The CDR3 holds 13 amino acids from the cysteine to the phenylalanine. The retained sequence is limited to the CDR3, 39 bases, with the frame set at the first base. At the junction V is shortened by 5 bases and J by 10 bases, with 15 bases in between. The patients picked for sequencing were ones in whom flow cytometry had shown an expansion of CD8+CD57+ cells. Every patient had a diagnosis of severe acquired aplastic anemia based on International Study of Aplastic Anemia and Agranulocytosis and Camitta criteria. At the time blood was sampled, none of the patients had received any therapy. In this study, sorted CD4+ and CD8+ T cells from the blood of healthy subjects and of severe aplastic anemia patients had their TCR repertoires deep-sequenced. Patients were enrolled under clinicaltrials.gov protocols 00001620, 01623167, 00001397, 00071045, 00081523 and 00961064 in the USA. Ficoll-Paque density gradient centrifugation was used to isolate peripheral blood mononuclear cells. Before DNA was extracted, CD4+ and CD8+ T cells were sorted using either FACS or magnetic beads.

What the study reported, not specific to this receptor: About 28 CD8+ CDR3 sequences were found in both patients and controls but appeared to be highly expressed in patients and within the immunodominant clones of the patients. CD8+ Simpson's diversity did not differ significantly between patients and healthy controls (P=0.060).

This clonotype was seen ten or more times. Its specific antigen is unknown. Base quality data are lacking; no much larger clone is found one base away. Here the chain combines TRBV15 and TRBJ2-1; the D gene is not confidently resolved. Sequences were obtained from sorted CD4+, CD8+, or CD8+CD57+ T cells (not recorded which) from PBMCs. This TCR came from a human donor with aplastic anemia. The CDR3 here reads CATSPHKVGEQFF. The sequenced DNA: TGTGCCACCAGCCCCCATAAGGTCGGGGAGCAGTTCTTC.